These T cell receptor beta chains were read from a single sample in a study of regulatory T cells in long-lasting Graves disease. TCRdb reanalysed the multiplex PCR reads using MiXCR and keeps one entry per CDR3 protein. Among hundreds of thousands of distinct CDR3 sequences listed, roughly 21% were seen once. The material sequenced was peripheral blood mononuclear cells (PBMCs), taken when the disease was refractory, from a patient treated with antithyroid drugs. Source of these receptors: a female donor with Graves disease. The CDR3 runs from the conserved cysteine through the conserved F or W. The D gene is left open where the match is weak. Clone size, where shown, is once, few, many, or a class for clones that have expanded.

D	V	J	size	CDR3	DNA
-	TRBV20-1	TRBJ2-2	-	CSAPRTGRDTGELFF	TGCAGTGCCCCTAGGACAGGGAGGGACACCGGGGAGCTGTTTTTT
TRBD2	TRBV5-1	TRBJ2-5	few	CASSLGLAEPPETQYF	TGCGCCAGCAGCTTGGGGCTAGCGGAGCCTCCGGAGACCCAGTACTTC
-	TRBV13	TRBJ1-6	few	CASSSLGGSPLHF	TGTGCCAGCAGCTCCCTCGGCGGTTCACCCCTCCACTTT
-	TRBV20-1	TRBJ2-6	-	CSARVPGANVLTF	TGCAGTGCTAGAGTCCCTGGGGCCAACGTCCTGACTTTC
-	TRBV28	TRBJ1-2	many	CASTRSGARYF	TGTGCCAGCACCCGTTCCGGGGCTCGGTACTTC
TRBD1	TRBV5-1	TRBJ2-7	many	CASSLEDRGPKQYF	TGCGCCAGCAGCTTGGAGGACAGGGGGCCAAAGCAGTACTTC
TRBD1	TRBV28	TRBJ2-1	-	CASSRQGPTYNEQFF	TGTGCCAGCTCCCGACAGGGGCCCACCTACAATGAGCAGTTCTTC
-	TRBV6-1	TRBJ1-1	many	CASSRGSGTEAFF	TGTGCCAGCAGTAGAGGGAGTGGCACTGAAGCTTTCTTT
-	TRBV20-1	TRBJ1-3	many	CSAIPPNGNTIYF	TGCAGTGCCATTCCACCAAATGGAAACACCATATATTTT
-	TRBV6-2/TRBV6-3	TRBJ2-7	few	CASSYFGLKPTYEQYF	TGTGCCAGCAGTTACTTTGGACTAAAGCCTACCTACGAGCAGTACTTC
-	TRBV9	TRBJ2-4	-	CASSVAPGFGDIQYF	TGTGCCAGCAGCGTAGCTCCCGGGTTCGGGGACATTCAGTACTTC
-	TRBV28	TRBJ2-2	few	CASSLGRAIANTGELFF	TGTGCCAGCAGTCTCGGCCGGGCCATCGCGAACACCGGGGAGCTGTTTTTT
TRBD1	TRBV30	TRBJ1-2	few	CASSQGASGDDGYTF	TGTGCCTCCTCGCAGGGGGCGTCTGGGGATGATGGCTACACCTTC
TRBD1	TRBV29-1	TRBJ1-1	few	CSATGVPGNTEAFF	TGCAGCGCCACAGGGGTTCCCGGGAACACTGAAGCTTTCTTT
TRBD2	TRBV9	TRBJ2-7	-	CASSASTSGRAYEQYF	TGTGCCAGCAGCGCTTCGACTAGCGGGAGGGCCTACGAGCAGTACTTC
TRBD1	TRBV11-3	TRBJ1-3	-	CASSLDGTGTGNTIYF	TGTGCCAGCAGCTTAGATGGGACAGGGACTGGAAACACCATATATTTT
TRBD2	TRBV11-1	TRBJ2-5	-	CASTLTRTRGETQYF	TGTGCCAGCACTCTAACCAGGACTAGGGGAGAGACCCAGTACTTC
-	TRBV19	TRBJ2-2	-	CASSIDLHGELFF	TGTGCCAGTAGTATAGATCTCCACGGGGAGCTGTTTTTT
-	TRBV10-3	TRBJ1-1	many	CAISESAKGAFF	TGTGCCATCAGTGAGTCCGCCAAGGGAGCTTTCTTT
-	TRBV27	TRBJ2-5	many	CASSSLSRGETQYF	TGTGCCAGCAGTTCCCTGAGCCGGGGAGAGACCCAGTACTTC
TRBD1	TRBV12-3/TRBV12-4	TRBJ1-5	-	CASSPQGGTNQPQHF	TGTGCCAGCAGTCCGCAGGGGGGAACGAATCAGCCCCAGCATTTT
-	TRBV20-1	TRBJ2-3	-	CSTLDGSTDTQYF	TGCAGTACCCTAGACGGGAGCACAGATACGCAGTATTTT
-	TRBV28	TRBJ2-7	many	CASGRQLYEQYF	TGTGCCAGCGGTCGACAGCTATACGAGCAGTACTTC
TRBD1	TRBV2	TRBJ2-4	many	CASRQGEEGIQYF	TGTGCCAGCAGGCAGGGGGAAGAGGGCATTCAGTACTTC
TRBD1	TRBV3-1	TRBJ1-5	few	CASSPRQGAGQPQHF	TGTGCCAGCAGCCCGAGACAGGGGGCGGGTCAGCCCCAGCATTTT
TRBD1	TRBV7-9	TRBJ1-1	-	CASSLGLGQVNTEAFF	TGTGCCAGCAGCTTAGGTCTAGGACAGGTGAACACTGAAGCTTTCTTT
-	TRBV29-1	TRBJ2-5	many	CGTTNVETQYF	TGCGGGACCACGAATGTCGAGACCCAGTACTTC
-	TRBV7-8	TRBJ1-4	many	CASSLTRGPLNEKLFF	TGTGCCAGCAGCTTAACGCGGGGACCGCTTAATGAAAAACTGTTTTTT
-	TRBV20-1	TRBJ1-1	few	CSSKRQNTEAFF	TGCAGTTCTAAAAGACAAAACACTGAAGCTTTCTTT